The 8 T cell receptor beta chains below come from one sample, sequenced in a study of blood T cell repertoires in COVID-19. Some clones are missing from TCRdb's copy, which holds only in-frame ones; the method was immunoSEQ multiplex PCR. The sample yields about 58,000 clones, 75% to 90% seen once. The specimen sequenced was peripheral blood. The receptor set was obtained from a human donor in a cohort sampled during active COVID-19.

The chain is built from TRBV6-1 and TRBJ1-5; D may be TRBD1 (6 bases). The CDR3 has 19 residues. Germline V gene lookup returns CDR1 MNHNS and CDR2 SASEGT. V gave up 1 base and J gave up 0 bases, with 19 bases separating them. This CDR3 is CASSEDVTGVIYSNQPQHF. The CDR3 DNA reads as TGTGCCAGCAGTGAAGACGTGACAGGAGTCATTTATAGCAATCAGCCCCAGCATTTT.

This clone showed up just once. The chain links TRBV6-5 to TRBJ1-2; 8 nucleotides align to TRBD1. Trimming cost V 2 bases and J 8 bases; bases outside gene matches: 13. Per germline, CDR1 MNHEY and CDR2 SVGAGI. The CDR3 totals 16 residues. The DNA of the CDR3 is TGTGCCAGCAGTTACAAGCAGTCAGGGGGCCGGGAGGGCTACACCTTC. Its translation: CASSYKQSGGREGYTF.

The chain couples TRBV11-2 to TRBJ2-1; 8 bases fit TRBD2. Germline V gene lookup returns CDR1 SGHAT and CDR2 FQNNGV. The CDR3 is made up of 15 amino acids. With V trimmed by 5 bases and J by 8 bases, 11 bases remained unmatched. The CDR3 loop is CASSPGLVGIDEQFF. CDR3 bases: TGTGCCAGCAGCCCGGGACTAGTCGGTATAGATGAGCAGTTCTTC.

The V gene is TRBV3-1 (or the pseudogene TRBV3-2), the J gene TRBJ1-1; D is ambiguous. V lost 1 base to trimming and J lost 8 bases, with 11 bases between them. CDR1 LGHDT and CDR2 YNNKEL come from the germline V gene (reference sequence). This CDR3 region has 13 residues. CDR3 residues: CASSQVGGREAFF. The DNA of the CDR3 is TGTGCCAGCAGCCAAGTTGGCGGCAGAGAAGCTTTCTTT.

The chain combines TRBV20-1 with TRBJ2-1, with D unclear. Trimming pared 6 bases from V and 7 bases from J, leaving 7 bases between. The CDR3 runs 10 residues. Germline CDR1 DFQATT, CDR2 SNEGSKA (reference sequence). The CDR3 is CSAGANEQFF. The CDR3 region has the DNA TGCAGTGCCGGTGCTAATGAGCAGTTCTTC.

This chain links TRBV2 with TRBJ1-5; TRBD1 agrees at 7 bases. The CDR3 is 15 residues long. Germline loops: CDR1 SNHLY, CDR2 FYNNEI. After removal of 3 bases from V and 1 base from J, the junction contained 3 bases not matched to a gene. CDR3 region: CASSDRDSSNQPQHF. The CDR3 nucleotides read TGTGCCAGCAGTGATCGGGACAGCAGCAATCAGCCCCAGCATTTT.

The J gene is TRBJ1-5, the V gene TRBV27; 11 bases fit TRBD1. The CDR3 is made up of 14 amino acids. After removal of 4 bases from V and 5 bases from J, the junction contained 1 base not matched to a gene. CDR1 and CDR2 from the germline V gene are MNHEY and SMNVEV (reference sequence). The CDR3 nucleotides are TGTGCCAGCAGTTCGGGACAGGGGGATCAGCCCCAGCATTTT. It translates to CASSSGQGDQPQHF.

In nucleotides, the CDR3 is TGTGCCAGCAGTTACACACAGGGAAATCAGCCCCAGCATTTT. Its protein product is CASSYTQGNQPQHF. The chain recombines TRBV6-5 with TRBJ1-5; a weak D match, TRBD1 (6 bases). The CDR3 covers 14 residues. Germline-derived CDR1 and CDR2 are MNHEY and SVGAGI. V dropped 2 bases and J dropped 4 bases, with 9 bases sitting between them.